This is a list of T cell receptor beta chains from one sample in a study of Graves' ophthalmopathy and Graves' hyperthyroidism. TCRdb ran MiXCR on the multiplex PCR reads and lists one entry per CDR3 protein. The repertoire has over a million distinct CDR3 sequences, about 36% of them found once; the top ten carry more than 9.5%. The sequenced material came from peripheral blood or thyroid tissue (not recorded which). The receptor set was obtained from an adult man with Graves' hyperthyroidism. Both conserved end residues are part of each CDR3. The order of the fields is J gene, D gene, V gene, clone size, CDR3 protein, CDR3 DNA. A D gene is named only where the DNA matches it firmly. Clone size is not always given. Where it is, it says once, few, many or a class for expanded clones.

j_call: TRBJ1-4; d_call: -; v_call: TRBV7-9; clone_size: many; cdr3_aa: CASSSLSGRREKLFF; cdr3_nt: TGTGCCAGCAGCTCCTTATCGGGACGGAGAGAAAAACTGTTTTTT
j_call: TRBJ2-2; d_call: TRBD2; v_call: TRBV11-2; clone_size: -; cdr3_aa: CASSSGTRSTGELFF; cdr3_nt: TGTGCCAGCAGCTCAGGGACTAGATCCACCGGGGAGCTGTTTTTT
j_call: TRBJ1-5; d_call: TRBD1; v_call: TRBV4-3; clone_size: -; cdr3_aa: CASSPGQGATQPQHF; cdr3_nt: TGCGCCAGCAGCCCCGGACAGGGGGCAACTCAGCCCCAGCATTTT
j_call: TRBJ2-6; d_call: -; v_call: TRBV5-5; clone_size: few; cdr3_aa: CASSLGTGPSSGANVLTF; cdr3_nt: TGTGCCAGCAGCTTGGGTACAGGTCCGAGCTCTGGGGCCAACGTCCTGACTTTC
j_call: TRBJ1-3; d_call: -; v_call: TRBV10-3; clone_size: many; cdr3_aa: CAISLDSISGNTIYF; cdr3_nt: TGTGCCATCAGTCTAGACAGTATTTCTGGAAACACCATATATTTT
j_call: TRBJ1-5; d_call: TRBD1; v_call: TRBV19; clone_size: many; cdr3_aa: CASSIWTGDQPQHF; cdr3_nt: TGTGCCAGTAGTATCTGGACAGGGGATCAGCCCCAGCATTTT
j_call: TRBJ1-1; d_call: TRBD1; v_call: TRBV6-2/TRBV6-3; clone_size: -; cdr3_aa: CASSWTGVLGDTEAFF; cdr3_nt: TGTGCCAGCAGTTGGACAGGAGTCCTCGGGGACACTGAAGCTTTCTTT
j_call: TRBJ2-7; d_call: TRBD1; v_call: TRBV5-1; clone_size: many; cdr3_aa: CASSTTGQGRSYEQYF; cdr3_nt: TGCGCCAGCAGCACTACGGGACAGGGAAGATCCTACGAGCAGTACTTC
j_call: TRBJ2-2; d_call: -; v_call: TRBV3-1; clone_size: few; cdr3_aa: CASSQAGLAGELFF; cdr3_nt: TGTGCCAGCAGCCAAGCGGGGTTGGCCGGGGAGCTGTTTTTT
j_call: TRBJ2-2; d_call: -; v_call: TRBV7-2; clone_size: few; cdr3_aa: CASSLDRRPADSRFF; cdr3_nt: TGTGCCAGCAGCTTAGATCGGCGGCCAGCCGACTCGCGGTTTTTT
j_call: TRBJ1-5; d_call: TRBD1; v_call: TRBV7-7; clone_size: many; cdr3_aa: CASSTPGQGATKHQPQHF; cdr3_nt: TGTGCCAGCAGCACTCCGGGACAGGGGGCCACTAAGCATCAGCCCCAGCATTTT
j_call: TRBJ2-5; d_call: -; v_call: TRBV7-2; clone_size: many; cdr3_aa: CASSLPPPAGTTYF; cdr3_nt: TGTGCCAGCAGCTTACCCCCCCCCGCCGGGACCACGTACTTC
j_call: TRBJ1-2; d_call: -; v_call: TRBV20-1; clone_size: -; cdr3_aa: CGSAGGLGYTF; cdr3_nt: TGCGGCTCTGCGGGGGGTCTGGGCTACACCTTC